This record looks at one T cell receptor (beta chain) sequence and its context. Its specificity is not known. This sample is part of a study of cytomegalovirus exposure and HLA in healthy donors. Notes on the study in general: Another analysis was done later, and it associated approximately 17,000 TCR beta sequences with HLA alleles at 0.05 false discovery rate.

The PCR had 60 Vbeta and 13 Jbeta primers. Data came from immunoSEQ multiplex PCR; TCRdb stores just in-frame clones and leaves some out. This specimen shows under 200,000 clones; the ten leading clones hold 2.1%. J gave up 10 bases and V 5 bases, and 16 bases lay outside the gene matches. CDR1 SEHNR and CDR2 FQNEAQ come from the germline V gene (reference sequence). CDR3 size: 17 residues. This receptor was obtained from a man aged 30 to 45 in good health and CMV-seronegative. Sequencing was carried out using PBMCs. This rearrangement joins TRBV7-9 to TRBJ2-1, with 11 bases matching TRBD2. The chain's CDR3 is CASSPPIAGGPRGEQFF. CDR3 nucleotide sequence: TGTGCCAGCAGCCCCCCGATAGCGGGAGGGCCACGAGGAGAGCAGTTCTTC.